The 22 T cell receptor beta chains given below trace back to one sample, sequenced in a study of T cell responses to AZD1222 COVID-19 vaccine. Sequenced by immunoSEQ multiplex PCR; TCRdb stores in-frame clones only, minus some. Of roughly 200,000 clones listed, less than 95% were seen once; the top ten hold 1.5% to 2%. Sample: peripheral blood, taken 28 days after the second dose of the MenACWY control vaccine. Every receptor here comes from an adult who received the MenACWY meningococcal vaccine as a control.

The V call is TRBV7-3, the J call TRBJ2-1, with TRBD2 matching 10 bases. CDR1 and CDR2 from the germline V gene are SGHTA and FQGTGA. With 5 bases clipped from V and 5 bases from J, the junction kept 9 bases outside the gene matches. This CDR3 contains 16 residues. As DNA, the CDR3 is TGTGCCAGCAGCCTTAGCGGGGGGCCAAACGACAATGAGCAGTTCTTC. Translated: CASSLSGGPNDNEQFF.

The rearrangement links TRBV27 to TRBJ2-1; 8 positions match TRBD2. V was clipped by 4 bases and J by 8 bases; unmatched bases: 13. Germline V gene data show CDR1 as MNHEY and CDR2 as SMNVEV (reference sequence). The CDR3 sequence is 16 residues long. The CDR3 is CASSSPEAGAEYEQFF. CDR3 coding DNA: TGTGCCAGCAGTTCACCGGAAGCGGGAGCGGAGTATGAGCAGTTCTTC.

The chain combines TRBV3-1 (or the pseudogene TRBV3-2) with TRBJ1-2; D is unresolved. This CDR3 is 16 amino acids long. Germline CDR1 LGHDT, CDR2 YNNKEL (reference sequence). Trimming left V 0 bases short and J 2 bases short, with 13 bases between. The CDR3 loop is CASSQDPGGKNYGYTF. CDR3 nucleotides: TGTGCCAGCAGCCAAGATCCGGGCGGAAAAAACTATGGCTACACCTTC.

The CDR3 sequence is CASSMGLAGTNEQFF. The CDR3 DNA reads as TGTGCCAGCAGTATGGGACTAGCGGGGACTAATGAGCAGTTCTTC. This chain links TRBV27 with TRBJ2-1; TRBD2 agrees at 13 bases. From germline, CDR1 is MNHEY and CDR2 SMNVEV (reference sequence). Trimming removed 5 bases from V and 7 bases from J; junction bases left unmatched: 5. The CDR3 length is 15 residues.

V is TRBV9 and J is TRBJ2-3; TRBD2 matches at 13 bases. CDR3 length: 16 amino acids. The V segment lost 3 bases and the J segment 2 bases; nucleotides outside the gene matches: 3. In germline, CDR1 is SGDLS, CDR2 YYNGEE. The DNA for the CDR3 is TGTGCCAGCAGCGGGGGACTAGCGGGGACCACAGATACGCAGTATTTT. Protein: CASSGGLAGTTDTQYF.

This chain uses TRBV15 with TRBJ2-6, with D tentatively TRBD1 or TRBD2 (5 bases each). Trimming took off 5 bases at V and 4 bases at J, with 12 bases between the two ends. In germline, CDR1 is LNHNV, CDR2 YYDKDF (reference sequence). CDR3 length: 15 residues. The CDR3 nucleotides are TGTGCCACCAGCCCGGAAGGGGAGGGGGCCAACGTCCTGACTTTC. Translation: CATSPEGEGANVLTF.

The rearrangement joins TRBV28 to TRBJ1-6; D unresolved. V lost 3 bases and J 8 bases, leaving 8 bases between the germline ends. This CDR3 region has 13 residues. Germline V gene lookup returns CDR1 MDHEN and CDR2 SYDVKM. CDR3 sequence reads: CASSLSVDSPLHF. Here the CDR3 DNA reads TGTGCCAGCAGTTTGTCTGTTGATTCACCCCTCCACTTT.

The CDR3 region has the DNA TGTGCCAGCAGCCAAGGGATAGGGGGAGCCGGGGAGCTGTTTTTT. It specifies CASSQGIGGAGELFF. J is TRBJ2-2 and V is TRBV4-2; TRBD1 might be the D (6 bases). The length of the CDR3 is 15 residues. Per germline, CDR1 LGHNA and CDR2 YNFKEQ. The V end was cut by 1 base, the J end by 6 bases, with 12 bases between.

Comments on this clone: Other DNA sequences in this specimen translate into the identical CDR3. The rearrangement uses TRBV18 and TRBJ1-3; no clear D. The CDR3 has 14 residues. V dropped 1 base and J dropped 0 bases, with 4 bases sitting between them. CDR1 is KGHSH, CDR2 LQKENI, per germline. The CDR3 sequence: CASSPLDSGNTIYF. The CDR3 DNA reads TGTGCCAGCTCACCACTAGACTCTGGAAACACCATATATTTT.

The CDR3, as DNA: TGTGCCATCAGTGGGTATGACCGACTAAATAATTCACCCCTCCACTTT. Protein: CAISGYDRLNNSPLHF. The chain employs TRBV10-3 and TRBJ1-6; D call uncertain. There are 16 residues in the CDR3. Trimming left V 4 bases short and J 5 bases short, with 15 bases between. Germline V lookup: CDR1 ENHRY, CDR2 SYGVKD.

V usage is TRBV5-1 and J usage is TRBJ2-7; D possibly corresponds to TRBD1 (5 bases). This CDR3 contains 13 residues. Germline assignment: CDR1 SGHRS and CDR2 YFSETQ. Trimming took 3 bases from V and 4 from J, leaving 11 bases between them. The CDR3 nucleotides read TGCGCCAGCAGCTCCGACAGCCTATACGAGCAGTACTTC. This translates into CASSSDSLYEQYF.

The chain employs TRBV5-1 and TRBJ2-7, with D tentatively TRBD2 (5 bases). CDR3 length: 14 amino acids. Germline-derived CDR1 and CDR2 are SGHRS and YFSETQ. Trimming took 3 bases from V and 4 from J, leaving 14 bases between them. The CDR3 region has the DNA TGCGCCAGCAGCTCCAAACTAGGTTGGTACGAGCAGTACTTC. Encoded protein: CASSSKLGWYEQYF.

The J gene is TRBJ2-5, the V gene TRBV5-1, with 9 bases aligning to TRBD1. CDR1 and CDR2 (germline): SGHRS, YFSETQ. The CDR3 length is 15 residues. V was clipped by 4 bases and J by 5 bases; unmatched bases: 9. The CDR3 loop is CASSQGQGEWETQYF. The CDR3 bases are TGCGCCAGCAGCCAGGGACAGGGAGAGTGGGAGACCCAGTACTTC.

This clone has a handful of counts. The chain joins TRBV2 to TRBJ1-1; D unclear. Germline V gene data show CDR1 as SNHLY and CDR2 as FYNNEI. This CDR3 has 14 amino acids. Trimming cost V 6 bases and J 3 bases, with 14 bases left between them. In DNA form, the CDR3 reads TGTGCCAGCAGGGAAAAGACGGGAGACACTGAAGCTTTCTTT. Amino acids: CASREKTGDTEAFF.

The chain carries TRBV5-1 and TRBJ2-5, with TRBD2 as a possible D gene (5 bases). The CDR3 contains 16 residues. Between the trimmed V and J ends, which lost 0 bases and 5 bases, there was a span of 17 bases. CDR1 and CDR2 (germline): SGHRS, YFSETQ. Here the CDR3 DNA reads TGCGCCAGCAGCTTGGGAGGCAGCGCACGGGGTGAGACCCAGTACTTC. Its translation is CASSLGGSARGETQYF.

The chain couples TRBV24-1 to TRBJ2-7; perhaps TRBD1 as D (6 bases). The V gene's germline CDR1 is KGHDR and CDR2 SFDVKD. The CDR3 has 12 residues. Deletions cut 7 bases from V and 7 bases from J, with 13 bases between. CDR3 sequence: CATSRGPGEQYF. The CDR3 nucleotides are TGTGCCACCAGCAGGGGCCCTGGGGAGCAGTACTTC.

Only one count was recorded for this clone. J is TRBJ1-6 and V is TRBV18; 7 bases match TRBD1. The CDR3 length is 14 residues. Germline V gene data show CDR1 as KGHSH and CDR2 as LQKENI. Trimming removed 4 bases from V and 9 bases from J; junction bases left unmatched: 6. CDR3 residues: CASSRTGDLSPLHF. CDR3 bases: TGTGCCAGCTCACGCACAGGGGATCTTTCACCCCTCCACTTT.

The chain joins TRBV9 to TRBJ2-2; 9 bases are a match to TRBD2. Germline V lookup: CDR1 SGDLS, CDR2 YYNGEE. V lost 4 bases to trimming and J lost 5 bases; unmatched junction nucleotides: 6. The CDR3 extends over 15 amino acids. The CDR3 loop is CASSPSGLATGELFF. The CDR3 DNA follows: TGTGCCAGCAGCCCCTCGGGACTAGCTACCGGGGAGCTGTTTTTT.

This sequence joins TRBV15 and TRBJ1-2; TRBD1 aligns across 9 bases. The trim removed 0 bases at V and 4 bases at J, leaving 3 bases unmatched. This CDR3 contains 15 residues. CDR1 and CDR2 (germline): LNHNV, YYDKDF (reference sequence). DNA for the CDR3: TGTGCCACCAGCAGAGAGGGACAGGGAGGCTATGGCTACACCTTC. Protein sequence: CATSREGQGGYGYTF.

DNA of the CDR3: TGTGCCAGTAGCGACCAACAGGGGGCTGGAGAAAAACTGTTTTTT. It translates to CASSDQQGAGEKLFF. The rearrangement uses TRBV19 and TRBJ1-4, with 9 positions matching TRBD1. The V segment lost 6 bases and the J segment 8 bases; nucleotides outside the gene matches: 10. The CDR3 extends over 15 amino acids. CDR1 and CDR2 from the germline V gene are LNHDA and SQIVND (reference sequence).

The chain combines TRBV7-2 with TRBJ2-3; D tentatively reads TRBD1 or TRBD2 (5 bases each). From germline, CDR1 is SGHTA and CDR2 FQGNSA. The V end lost 1 base, the J end lost 13 bases, and 18 bases lay between the germline ends. CDR3 length: 14 amino acids. The CDR3 sequence: CASSLEGSGRTEYF. Written as DNA, the CDR3 is TGTGCCAGCAGCTTAGAAGGGTCGGGACGGACGGAGTATTTT.

J is TRBJ1-2 and V is TRBV28; D is unclear. The CDR3 has 14 residues. V lost 2 bases and J lost 5, with 12 bases in between. The germline gives CDR1 MDHEN, CDR2 SYDVKM. In DNA, the CDR3 is TGTGCCAGCAGTTTAATCCCAGAAGATTATGGCTACACCTTC. Translated, it gives CASSLIPEDYGYTF.